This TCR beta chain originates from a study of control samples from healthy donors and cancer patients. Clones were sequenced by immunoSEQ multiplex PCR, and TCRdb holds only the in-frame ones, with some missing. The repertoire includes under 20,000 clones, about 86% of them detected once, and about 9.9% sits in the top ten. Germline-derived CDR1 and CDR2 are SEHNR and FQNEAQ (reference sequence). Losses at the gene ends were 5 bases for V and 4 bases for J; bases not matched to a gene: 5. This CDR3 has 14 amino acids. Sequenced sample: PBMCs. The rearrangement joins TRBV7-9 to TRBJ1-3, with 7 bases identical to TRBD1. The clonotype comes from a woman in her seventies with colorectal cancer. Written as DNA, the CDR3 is TGTGCCAGCAGCCCAAAGGGGGCGGGAAACACCATATATTTT. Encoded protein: CASSPKGAGNTIYF.